This is a list of T cell receptor beta chains from one sample in a study of shared clonotypes between healthy human individuals. The repertoire was sequenced with immunoSEQ multiplex PCR; TCRdb's copy has only in-frame clones and lacks some. The profile shows about 1.1 million clones, 70% to 80% of them singletons. What was sequenced was memory CD4+ T cells from PBMCs. The receptor source for this set is a man aged 18 to 29 in good health. Some clones in this sample may be carry-over from other donors' samples. The CDR3 runs from the conserved cysteine through the conserved F or W. A D gene is named only where the DNA matches it firmly. The size of a clone is reported for some rows only, either as once, few or many, or as a class for expanded clones.

j_gene: TRBJ1-5
abundance: .
v_gene: TRBV28
d_gene: .
CDR3nt: TGTGCCAGCAGTCCTCGGGGGAGGGGTGATCAGCCCCAGCATTTT
CDR3aa: CASSPRGRGDQPQHF

j_gene: TRBJ1-1
abundance: .
v_gene: TRBV18
d_gene: .
CDR3nt: TGTGCCAGCTCACCAGACCGCACTACTGGGGCTTTCTTT
CDR3aa: CASSPDRTTGAFF

j_gene: TRBJ2-2
abundance: .
v_gene: TRBV7-3
d_gene: .
CDR3nt: TGTGCCAGCAGCTTAGGGCGGCCCGTCACCGGGGAGCTGTTTTTT
CDR3aa: CASSLGRPVTGELFF

j_gene: TRBJ1-1
abundance: many
v_gene: TRBV7-2
d_gene: TRBD1
CDR3nt: TGTGCCAGCAGCACCGGGACAGTTAACACTGAAGCTTTCTTT
CDR3aa: CASSTGTVNTEAFF

j_gene: TRBJ1-4
abundance: few
v_gene: TRBV29-1
d_gene: .
CDR3nt: TGCGCCCTCGGGGGGGCAGGGGTTAATGAAAAACTGTTTTTT
CDR3aa: CALGGAGVNEKLFF

j_gene: TRBJ2-3
abundance: .
v_gene: TRBV14
d_gene: .
CDR3nt: TGTGCCAGCAGCCAAGATTGGTGGGGCACAGATACGCAGTATTTT
CDR3aa: CASSQDWWGTDTQYF

j_gene: TRBJ2-7
abundance: .
v_gene: TRBV11-3
d_gene: .
CDR3nt: TGTGCCAGCAGCCTTAGGGACCACGAGCAGTACTTC
CDR3aa: CASSLRDHEQYF

j_gene: TRBJ2-7
abundance: .
v_gene: TRBV7-2
d_gene: .
CDR3nt: TGTGCCAGCAGACAAAGACAGAACGGGATCTACGAGCAGTACTTC
CDR3aa: CASRQRQNGIYEQYF

j_gene: TRBJ1-1
abundance: .
v_gene: TRBV6-5
d_gene: TRBD1
CDR3nt: TGTGCCAGCAGTCAAACCGGGACAGGGGGCACTGAAGCTTTCTTT
CDR3aa: CASSQTGTGGTEAFF

j_gene: TRBJ1-2
abundance: .
v_gene: TRBV5-4
d_gene: TRBD1
CDR3nt: TGTGCCAGCAGCTTGAATAGGGGGCGGTATGGGAATGGCTACACCTTC
CDR3aa: CASSLNRGRYGNGYTF

j_gene: TRBJ1-5
abundance: .
v_gene: TRBV6-6
d_gene: TRBD1
CDR3nt: TGTGCCAGCAGTAAACGAGGACAGGGGCCTCAGCCCCAGCATTTT
CDR3aa: CASSKRGQGPQPQHF

j_gene: TRBJ1-6
abundance: few
v_gene: TRBV28
d_gene: TRBD1
CDR3nt: TGTGCCAGCCGGACAGGGAATAATTCACCCCTCCACTTT
CDR3aa: CASRTGNNSPLHF

j_gene: TRBJ1-1
abundance: once
v_gene: TRBV11-2
d_gene: TRBD1
CDR3nt: TGTGCCAGCAGCCCATGGACAGGACTGAACACTGAAGCTTTCTTT
CDR3aa: CASSPWTGLNTEAFF

j_gene: TRBJ2-5
abundance: .
v_gene: TRBV25-1
d_gene: TRBD2
CDR3nt: TGTGCCAGCTCTCCCTCGGCTAGCGGGAGGGAGGACAAGACCCAGTACTTC
CDR3aa: CASSPSASGREDKTQYF

j_gene: TRBJ1-1
abundance: .
v_gene: TRBV5-1
d_gene: TRBD1
CDR3nt: TGCGCCAGCAGCCGGACAGGGGCGGGGGACACTGAAGCTTTCTTT
CDR3aa: CASSRTGAGDTEAFF

j_gene: TRBJ2-7
abundance: .
v_gene: TRBV7-6
d_gene: .
CDR3nt: TGTGCCAGCAGCACCCCTGAATGGGGTAAGGACGAGCAGTACTTC
CDR3aa: CASSTPEWGKDEQYF

j_gene: TRBJ1-2
abundance: once
v_gene: TRBV30
d_gene: .
CDR3nt: TGTGCCTATAAGACCTATGGCTACACCTTC
CDR3aa: CAYKTYGYTF

j_gene: TRBJ2-7
abundance: .
v_gene: TRBV5-4
d_gene: .
CDR3nt: TGTGCCAGCAGCTTGGACAGTCGCTCCTACGAGCAGTACTTC
CDR3aa: CASSLDSRSYEQYF

j_gene: TRBJ2-7
abundance: .
v_gene: TRBV28
d_gene: .
CDR3nt: TGTGCCACCGGGACACCTTACGAGCAGTACTTC
CDR3aa: CATGTPYEQYF

j_gene: TRBJ2-5
abundance: many
v_gene: TRBV6-6
d_gene: .
CDR3nt: TGTGCCAGCAGTCCAACCCGAGCGGATCAAGAGACCCAGTACTTC
CDR3aa: CASSPTRADQETQYF

j_gene: TRBJ2-7
abundance: .
v_gene: TRBV15
d_gene: .
CDR3nt: TGTGCCACCAGCAGAGATCGGACTTCCCGCCCCTACGAGCAGTACTTC
CDR3aa: CATSRDRTSRPYEQYF

j_gene: TRBJ2-3
abundance: few
v_gene: TRBV27
d_gene: TRBD2
CDR3nt: TGTGCCAGCAGTCGACTAGCGGTGGTGCCAGATACGCAGTATTTT
CDR3aa: CASSRLAVVPDTQYF

j_gene: TRBJ2-7
abundance: .
v_gene: TRBV20-1
d_gene: .
CDR3nt: TGCAGTGCTAGAGATCGCGAGCAGTACTTC
CDR3aa: CSARDREQYF

j_gene: TRBJ2-7
abundance: .
v_gene: TRBV6-5
d_gene: TRBD1
CDR3nt: TGTGCCAGCAGTAAACAGGGGAGCTCCTACGAGCAGTACTTC
CDR3aa: CASSKQGSSYEQYF

j_gene: TRBJ2-1
abundance: once
v_gene: TRBV7-2
d_gene: .
CDR3nt: TGTGCCAGCAGCTTAGTCGGGCTAGGTGGTGAGCAGTTCTTC
CDR3aa: CASSLVGLGGEQFF

j_gene: TRBJ1-3
abundance: .
v_gene: TRBV10-3
d_gene: .
CDR3nt: TGTGCCATCAGACCGGACGGCAACTCTGGAAACACCATATATTTT
CDR3aa: CAIRPDGNSGNTIYF

j_gene: TRBJ2-1
abundance: .
v_gene: TRBV18
d_gene: .
CDR3nt: TGTGCCTCCGGGACATACTACAATGAGCAGTTCTTC
CDR3aa: CASGTYYNEQFF

j_gene: TRBJ1-2
abundance: .
v_gene: TRBV6-5
d_gene: .
CDR3nt: TGTGCCAGCAGTTACCAGGGCCTCTACACCTTC
CDR3aa: CASSYQGLYTF

j_gene: TRBJ1-2
abundance: .
v_gene: TRBV28
d_gene: .
CDR3nt: TGTGCCAGCAGCTTACAGAGGAACTATGGCTACACCTTC
CDR3aa: CASSLQRNYGYTF

j_gene: TRBJ1-2
abundance: .
v_gene: TRBV6-5
d_gene: .
CDR3nt: TGTGCCAGCAGCTCCTTTCGGCGTGAGGGCTATGGCTACACCTTC
CDR3aa: CASSSFRREGYGYTF

j_gene: TRBJ2-2
abundance: .
v_gene: TRBV11-2
d_gene: .
CDR3nt: TGTGCCAGCAGCGCACCTGCAAGGGTGAACACCGGGGAGCTGTTTTTT
CDR3aa: CASSAPARVNTGELFF

j_gene: TRBJ2-1
abundance: .
v_gene: TRBV20-1
d_gene: .
CDR3nt: TGCAGTGCTAGCCCCGACAATGAGCAGTTCTTC
CDR3aa: CSASPDNEQFF

j_gene: TRBJ2-5
abundance: .
v_gene: TRBV15
d_gene: .
CDR3nt: TGTGCCACCAGCAGAGATCGGGGACCTCAAGAGACCCAGTACTTC
CDR3aa: CATSRDRGPQETQYF

j_gene: TRBJ2-7
abundance: .
v_gene: TRBV15
d_gene: .
CDR3nt: TGTGCCACCAGCAGAGGGGTTCGGAGCTACGAGCAGTACTTC
CDR3aa: CATSRGVRSYEQYF

j_gene: TRBJ1-4
abundance: .
v_gene: TRBV5-4
d_gene: .
CDR3nt: TGTGCCAGCAGCTTGTTGGGGGAGGTGAGGGAAAAACTGTTTTTT
CDR3aa: CASSLLGEVREKLFF